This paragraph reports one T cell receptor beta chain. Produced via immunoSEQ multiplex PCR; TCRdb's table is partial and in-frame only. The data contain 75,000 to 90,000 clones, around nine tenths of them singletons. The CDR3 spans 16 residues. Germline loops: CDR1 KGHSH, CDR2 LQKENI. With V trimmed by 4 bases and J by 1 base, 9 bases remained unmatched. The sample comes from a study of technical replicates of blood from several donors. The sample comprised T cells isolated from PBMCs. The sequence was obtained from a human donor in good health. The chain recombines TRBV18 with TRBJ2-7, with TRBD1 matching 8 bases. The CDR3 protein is CASSHPDRAGSYEQYF. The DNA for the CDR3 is TGTGCCAGCTCACACCCGGACAGGGCAGGATCCTACGAGCAGTACTTC.